These 30 T cell receptor beta chains were sequenced from one sample in a study of cytomegalovirus exposure and HLA in healthy donors. The PCR used 60 Vbeta and 13 Jbeta primers. Measured with immunoSEQ multiplex PCR; TCRdb has only the in-frame clones, and not every one. The table records about 76,000 clones, approximately 78% of them present only once. The sequencing input was PBMCs. The receptors here all came from a male donor in good health and CMV-seropositive.

CDR3 nucleotide sequence: TGTGCCAGCTCACGAGGACGGGAGACCTACGAGCAGTACTTC. Its protein product is CASSRGRETYEQYF. The chain is built from TRBV18 and TRBJ2-7; possibly TRBD2 for D (6 bases). The CDR3 covers 14 residues. Germline V gives CDR1 KGHSH, CDR2 LQKENI. V shed 4 bases and J shed 2 bases, with 12 bases lying between them.

The chain uses TRBV13 and TRBJ2-1, with 13 bases lining up with TRBD2. Germline assignment: CDR1 PRHDT and CDR2 FYEKMQ (reference sequence). The CDR3 is 16 residues long. The trim removed 4 bases at V and 7 bases at J, leaving 7 bases unmatched. The DNA of the CDR3 is TGTGCCAGCAGCTCCTCACTAGCGGGAGGGCTGAATGAGCAGTTCTTC. Its translation is CASSSSLAGGLNEQFF.

This clone showed up just once. V is TRBV4-1 and J is TRBJ2-5, with TRBD2 identical over 14 bases. This CDR3 region has 17 residues. Trimming removed 5 bases from V and 3 bases from J; junction bases left unmatched: 8. The germline V gene encodes CDR1 MGHRA and CDR2 YSYEKL. DNA of the CDR3: TGCGCCAGCAGCAAGACTAGCGGGAGGGCCTTCGAAGAGACCCAGTACTTC. It yields the protein CASSKTSGRAFEETQYF.

This chain joins TRBV5-1 and TRBJ2-3, with 10 bases aligning to TRBD2. The CDR3 totals 16 residues. The trim removed 3 bases at V and 0 bases at J, leaving 4 bases unmatched. Germline V gives CDR1 SGHRS, CDR2 YFSETQ. The CDR3 nucleotides are TGCGCCAGCAGCTCGTCGACTAGCGGGAGCACAGATACGCAGTATTTT. This gives the protein CASSSSTSGSTDTQYF. Looking up the rest from reference TRBV5-1 and TRBJ2-3 gives the full variable domain: KAGVTQTPRYLIKTRGQQVTLSCSPISGHRSVSWYQQTPGQGLQFLFEYFSETQRNKGNFPGRFSGRQFSNSRSEMNVSTLELGDSALYLCASSSSTSGSTDTQYFGPGTRLTVL.

This chain connects TRBV27 to TRBJ2-1, with 10 bases aligning to TRBD2. Germline V gene data show CDR1 as MNHEY and CDR2 as SMNVEV (reference sequence). J lost 6 bases, V lost 8 bases, and 16 bases had no gene match. The CDR3 has 17 residues. CDR3 nucleotides: TGTGCCAGCGGGTACAGGAGTAGCGGGGGGTATAGCAATGAGCAGTTCTTC. It codes for CASGYRSSGGYSNEQFF.

This clone was recorded a few times. This rearrangement joins TRBV5-4 to TRBJ2-2, with D perhaps TRBD2 (6 bases). Germline CDR1 reads SGHNT; CDR2 reads YYREEE (reference sequence). CDR3 length equals 16 residues. Trimming cost V 4 bases and J 0 bases, with 13 bases left between them. The CDR3 bases are TGTGCCAGCAGCCCGATTAGGACTACGAACACCGGGGAGCTGTTTTTT. Encoded protein: CASSPIRTTNTGELFF.

In this sample, this clone turned up a few times. The J gene is TRBJ1-2, the V gene TRBV5-6; 8 bases match TRBD1. This CDR3 comprises 15 residues. CDR1 is SGHDT, CDR2 YYEEEE, per germline. Germline trimming cut 6 bases from V and 0 bases from J; bases unmatched to any gene: 7. The chain's CDR3 is CASTGTGVTNYGYTF. The CDR3 DNA is TGTGCCAGCACTGGGACAGGAGTTACTAACTATGGCTACACCTTC.

This clone has more than one count but fewer than ten. This rearrangement joins TRBV28 to TRBJ1-4, with 7 bases matching TRBD1. Trimming took 3 bases from V and 7 from J; bases not matched to a gene: 8. This CDR3 is 15 amino acids long. In germline, CDR1 is MDHEN, CDR2 SYDVKM. CDR3 residues: CASSLGNRGVEKLFF. CDR3 DNA: TGTGCCAGCAGTTTGGGTAACAGGGGAGTTGAAAAACTGTTTTTT.

This rearrangement joins TRBV5-1 to TRBJ1-2; the D gene is possibly TRBD1 (6 bases). This CDR3 is built from 13 residues. Trimming took 4 bases from V and 3 from J, leaving 10 bases between them. Germline V gives CDR1 SGHRS, CDR2 YFSETQ. In DNA form, the CDR3 reads TGCGCCAGCAGCAAGCCAGGGGACTATGGCTACACCTTC. This gives the protein CASSKPGDYGYTF.

The chain has TRBV27 and TRBJ1-5; no firm D call. Looked up from germline, CDR1 is MNHEY and CDR2 is SMNVEV (reference sequence). The CDR3 consists of 13 residues. V dropped 2 bases and J dropped 7 bases, with 9 bases sitting between them. The CDR3 DNA reads TGTGCCAGCAGTTTACGGGGAGACCAGCCCCAGCATTTT. Translated: CASSLRGDQPQHF.

This clone appeared a few times. V is TRBV7-3 and J is TRBJ2-1; possibly TRBD1 for D (7 bases). From germline, CDR1 is SGHTA and CDR2 FQGTGA. The V end lost 5 bases, the J end lost 6 bases, and 23 bases lay between the germline ends. This CDR3 has 17 amino acids. CDR3 in amino acids: CASSRGLGTAGGNEQFF. The CDR3 DNA reads as TGTGCCAGCAGCCGTGGTCTCGGGACAGCGGGCGGCAATGAGCAGTTCTTC.

The rearrangement joins TRBV6-5 to TRBJ2-3; TRBD2 agrees at 12 bases. The CDR3 covers 13 residues. Trimming at V came to 9 bases and at J to 4 bases, leaving 2 bases not matched to a gene. Germline V gene data show CDR1 as MNHEY and CDR2 as SVGAGI. The CDR3 nucleotides read TGTGCCAGTGGACTAGCGGGGTCAGATACGCAGTATTTT. Protein sequence: CASGLAGSDTQYF.

For this clone: Compared with germline, one end of the junction differs, possibly owing to a read error. The V call is TRBV5-6, the J call TRBJ2-7; tentative D call: TRBD1 (5 bases). The CDR3 runs 14 residues. CDR1 and CDR2 (germline): SGHDT, YYEEEE. The CDR3, as DNA: TGTGCCAGCAGCCCGCAGGGTTTTTCCTACGAGCAGCACTTC. Residues: CASSPQGFSYEQHF.

The sample holds one count of this clone. This sample includes further DNA sequences coding for the same CDR3. The rearrangement links TRBV5-1 to TRBJ2-1, with 10 bases aligning to TRBD2. With 0 bases clipped from V and 7 bases from J, the junction kept 4 bases outside the gene matches. CDR1 and CDR2 from the germline V gene are SGHRS and YFSETQ. The CDR3 length is 15 residues. CDR3: CASSLALAGVNEQFF. The DNA of the CDR3 is TGCGCCAGCAGCTTGGCCCTAGCGGGAGTGAATGAGCAGTTCTTC. The whole variable domain, remainder taken from reference TRBV5-1 and TRBJ2-1, is KAGVTQTPRYLIKTRGQQVTLSCSPISGHRSVSWYQQTPGQGLQFLFEYFSETQRNKGNFPGRFSGRQFSNSRSEMNVSTLELGDSALYLCASSLALAGVNEQFFGPGTRLTVL.

The V and J genes are TRBV5-6 and TRBJ1-2, with 9 bases aligning to TRBD1. With V trimmed by 2 bases and J by 4 bases, 3 bases remained unmatched. Germline CDR1 reads SGHDT; CDR2 reads YYEEEE. This CDR3 contains 14 residues. The CDR3 is CASSLGDRAYGYTF. The CDR3 DNA follows: TGTGCCAGCAGCTTAGGGGACAGGGCCTATGGCTACACCTTC.

The chain combines TRBV28 with TRBJ2-1; TRBD2 aligns across 10 bases. There are 14 residues in the CDR3. Trimming removed 2 bases from V and 5 bases from J; junction bases left unmatched: 0. Germline values: CDR1 MDHEN, CDR2 SYDVKM. CDR3 in DNA: TGTGCCAGCAGTTTACTAGCGGGAGACAATGAGCAGTTCTTC. Translating it yields CASSLLAGDNEQFF.

The chain carries TRBV4-2 and TRBJ2-1, with TRBD2 matching 8 bases. The ends lost 0 bases at V and 3 bases at J; junction bases unmatched: 10. The CDR3 runs 18 residues. The V gene's germline CDR1 is LGHNA and CDR2 YNFKEQ. The CDR3 DNA reads TGTGCCAGCAGCCAAGAAATTGGGTTTAGCGGGAACTACAATGAGCAGTTCTTC. Amino acids: CASSQEIGFSGNYNEQFF.

The CDR3 bases are TGTGCCAGCAGGCGGGGGGAAACCGGGGAGCTGTTTTTT. This codes for CASRRGETGELFF. This chain uses TRBV6-5 with TRBJ2-2, with TRBD2 identical over 8 bases. The CDR3 contains 13 residues. CDR1 MNHEY and CDR2 SVGAGI come from the germline V gene. V gave up 6 bases and J gave up 5 bases; unmatched junction bases: 2.

The chain joins TRBV15 to TRBJ2-7; 9 bases are a match to TRBD1. The CDR3 has 16 residues. The germline V gene encodes CDR1 LNHNV and CDR2 YYDKDF (reference sequence). V lost 1 base, J lost 5 bases, and 9 bases stayed unmatched. The CDR3 region is CATSRGPGQGGHEQYF. CDR3 bases: TGTGCCACCAGCAGAGGGCCGGGACAGGGCGGCCACGAGCAGTACTTC.

In regard to this clone: Other DNA sequences from this sample encode an identical CDR3 as well. The V and J genes are TRBV25-1 and TRBJ2-7; 9 bases agree with TRBD1. CDR3 size: 15 residues. CDR1 MGHDK and CDR2 SYGVNS come from the germline V gene. With 4 bases clipped from V and 4 bases from J, the junction kept 8 bases outside the gene matches. Here the CDR3 reads CASSAGTGKPYEQYF. The CDR3, as DNA: TGTGCCAGCAGTGCAGGGACAGGGAAGCCTTACGAGCAGTACTTC.

With regard to this clone: The identical CDR3 is also encoded by other nucleotide sequences in the sample. The V call is TRBV6-4, the J call TRBJ2-2, with D uncertain. The CDR3 extends over 13 amino acids. V was pared by 4 bases and J by 1 base, with 4 bases between. Looked up from germline, CDR1 is MRHNA and CDR2 is SNTAGT. CDR3 sequence reads: CASSGGNTGELFF. Here the CDR3 DNA reads TGTGCCAGCAGTGGAGGGAACACCGGGGAGCTGTTTTTT.

This clone was detected a few times. The chain has TRBV5-1 and TRBJ2-1, with 12 positions matching TRBD2. After removal of 4 bases from V and 5 bases from J, the junction contained 10 bases not matched to a gene. This CDR3 contains 17 residues. Germline V gene data show CDR1 as SGHRS and CDR2 as YFSETQ. The CDR3 loop reads CASSHRLAGERDNEQFF. The CDR3 DNA sequence: TGCGCCAGCAGCCATAGACTAGCGGGAGAACGTGACAATGAGCAGTTCTTC.

The rearrangement links TRBV15 to TRBJ2-7, with D possibly matching TRBD2 (6 bases). The CDR3 extends over 15 amino acids. Per the germline V gene, CDR1 is LNHNV and CDR2 is YYDKDF (reference sequence). V shed 3 bases and J shed 0 bases, with 12 bases lying between them. Here the CDR3 DNA reads TGTGCCACCAGCAGGGGGAGGATCCTCTCCTACGAGCAGTACTTC. It yields the protein CATSRGRILSYEQYF.

The chain links TRBV30 to TRBJ1-2; D gene unclear. Germline CDR1 is GTSNPN and CDR2 is SVGIG (reference sequence). The CDR3 is 20 amino acids. V gave up 0 bases and J gave up 3 bases, with 29 bases separating them. In DNA, the CDR3 is TGTGCCTGGAGTGTACGGGTGGCCTTGGGTTTTTGGGAGTTGGACTATGGCTACACCTTC. Encoded protein: CAWSVRVALGFWELDYGYTF. Together with reference TRBV30 and TRBJ1-2, the CDR3 gives the full variable domain: SQTIHQWPATLVQPVGSPLSLECTVEGTSNPNLYWYRQAAGRGLQLLFYSVGIGQISSEVPQNLSASRPQDRQFILSSKKLLLSDSGFYLCAWSVRVALGFWELDYGYTFGSGTRLTVV.

The genes are TRBV7-2 and TRBJ2-1; 8 nucleotides align to TRBD1. This CDR3 is 12 amino acids long. V was pared by 4 bases and J by 13 bases, with 6 bases of the junction left unmatched. Germline-derived CDR1 and CDR2 are SGHTA and FQGNSA. The CDR3 DNA reads TGTGCCAGCAGCTCGGGGACAGGACCCCAGTTCTTC. As protein: CASSSGTGPQFF. Supplemented by reference TRBV7-2 and TRBJ2-1, the full variable domain reads GAGVSQSPSNKVTEKGKDVELRCDPISGHTALYWYRQSLGQGLEFLIYFQGNSAPDKSGLPSDRFSAERTGGSVSTLTIQRTQQEDSAVYLCASSSGTGPQFFGPGTRLTVL.

The J gene is TRBJ2-5, the V gene TRBV6-1; 8 nucleotides match TRBD1. The CDR3 length is 16 residues. J lost 0 bases, V lost 4 bases, and 7 bases had no gene match. Germline CDR1 reads MNHNS; CDR2 reads SASEGT. For the CDR3, the DNA is TGTGCCAGCAGTGGCGCCCGGGACAGGTACCAAGAGACCCAGTACTTC. It yields the protein CASSGARDRYQETQYF.

The chain carries TRBV7-9 and TRBJ2-1, with D hard to call. Between the trimmed V and J ends, which lost 1 base and 6 bases, there was a span of 4 bases. The length of the CDR3 is 12 residues. The germline gives CDR1 SEHNR, CDR2 FQNEAQ (reference sequence). CDR3 DNA sequence: TGTGCCAGCAGCTTAGGGCTCAATGAGCAGTTCTTC. Amino acid sequence: CASSLGLNEQFF.

The V and J genes are TRBV5-4 and TRBJ2-7, with 9 bases lining up with TRBD1. The ends lost 0 bases at V and 3 bases at J; junction bases unmatched: 1. The CDR3 contains 14 residues. The germline V gene has CDR1 SGHNT and CDR2 YYREEE (reference sequence). CDR3 residues: CASSLGGQGYEQYF. The CDR3 bases are TGTGCCAGCAGCTTGGGGGGACAGGGCTACGAGCAGTACTTC.

V and J are TRBV6-4 and TRBJ2-2; 15 nucleotides agree with TRBD2. Germline trimming cut 4 bases from V and 7 bases from J; bases unmatched to any gene: 7. CDR3 length equals 17 residues. The germline V gene encodes CDR1 MRHNA and CDR2 SNTAGT. CDR3 in DNA: TGTGCCAGCAGTGCCGGACTAGCGGGAGGGCGCTTCGGGGAGCTGTTTTTT. As protein: CASSAGLAGGRFGELFF.

The chain recombines TRBV7-9 with TRBJ1-2; 7 positions agree with TRBD1. J lost 4 bases, V lost 4 bases, and 3 bases had no gene match. Per germline, CDR1 SEHNR and CDR2 FQNEAQ (reference sequence). There are 13 residues in the CDR3. The CDR3 DNA follows: TGTGCCAGCAGCTCGACAGGGACCTATGGCTACACCTTC. Translated: CASSSTGTYGYTF.